The 22 T cell receptor beta chains presented below share a single source sample, sequenced in a study of T cell repertoires in cytomegalovirus infection (dated by TCRdb to about 2019). TCRdb records Illumina HiSeq 1500 as the sequencer. The public reads were reprocessed in TCRdb via fastp at Q25 and MiXCR, keeping in-frame beta chains. CDR3 protein sequences are deduplicated, and each keeps its most common genes and DNA. The sample table records about 68,000 distinct CDR3 sequences; 20% to 25% of these occur just once. The ten top clones hold 60% to 80% of the sample. Antigens of these TCRs are unknown. Sequencing used PBMCs, sequenced either directly or after in vitro stimulation (not recorded which). Receptors were obtained from a human donor in good health (CMV status not recorded). Some clones in this sample may be carry-over from other donors' samples.

Many counts were recorded for this clonotype. The CDR3 is CASSLVSGQGETQYF. CDR3 DNA: TGTGCCAGCAGCTTAGTGTCCGGACAGGGAGAGACCCAGTACTTC. The chain employs TRBV7-2 and TRBJ2-5, with TRBD1 matching over 8 bases. The germline V gene has CDR1 SGHTA and CDR2 FQGNSA. This CDR3 spans 15 amino acids. After removal of 1 base from V and 4 bases from J, the junction contained 5 bases not matched to a gene. Using reference TRBV7-2 and TRBJ2-5 for the parts outside the CDR3, the full variable domain is GAGVSQSPSNKVTEKGKDVELRCDPISGHTALYWYRQSLGQGLEFLIYFQGNSAPDKSGLPSDRFSAERTGGSVSTLTIQRTQQEDSAVYLCASSLVSGQGETQYFGPGTRLLVL.

In this sample, this clonotype turned up once. The rearrangement uses TRBV20-1 and TRBJ2-5; D remains ambiguous. The CDR3 runs 15 residues. The V end lost 2 bases, the J end lost 3 bases, and 16 bases lay between the germline ends. Per germline, CDR1 DFQATT and CDR2 SNEGSKA (reference sequence). The CDR3 loop is CSARTPGSTKETQYF. DNA of the CDR3: TGCAGTGCTAGAACCCCCGGTAGTACGAAAGAGACCCAGTACTTC.

This clonotype was seen more than once but under ten times. This chain connects TRBV7-2 to TRBJ2-1; D gene uncertain. Per germline, CDR1 SGHTA and CDR2 FQGNSA. V lost 5 bases, J lost 0 bases, and 5 bases lay in between. There are 13 residues in the CDR3. CDR3 region: CASSISSYNEQFF. DNA of the CDR3: TGTGCCAGCAGCATTAGCTCCTACAATGAGCAGTTCTTC.

The chain uses TRBV15 and TRBJ2-1, with D hard to call. Germline CDR1 LNHNV, CDR2 YYDKDF (reference sequence). The CDR3 loop spans 15 amino acids. Deletions cut 0 bases from V and 5 bases from J, with 11 bases between. CDR3 sequence (DNA): TGTGCCACCAGCAGAGAAAAGGGAAATAACAATGAGCAGTTCTTC. Protein sequence: CATSREKGNNNEQFF.

The CDR3 DNA is TGTGCCAGCAGCCATCTACTAGCGGGAGGGCCTAATGAGCAGTTCTTC. It translates to CASSHLLAGGPNEQFF. This chain connects TRBV5-4 to TRBJ2-1; 13 nucleotides agree with TRBD2. The V and J ends lost 4 bases and 7 bases, in that order; junction bases with no gene match: 8. This CDR3 is 16 amino acids long. CDR1 and CDR2 from the germline V gene are SGHNT and YYREEE (reference sequence).

The chain combines TRBV5-1 with TRBJ2-7; TRBD1 might be the D (5 bases). Germline values: CDR1 SGHRS, CDR2 YFSETQ. The CDR3 has 15 amino acids. V lost 7 bases and J 5 bases, leaving 22 bases between the germline ends. The CDR3 region has the DNA TGCGCCAGCGAAGACGAAGGACAATACCCCCACGAGCAGTACTTC. Protein: CASEDEGQYPHEQYF.

This clonotype has just a few counts. The rearrangement uses TRBV6-2 or TRBV6-3 and TRBJ2-2, with D unresolved. V gave up 9 bases and J gave up 4 bases, with 9 bases separating them. Germline CDR1 MNHEY, CDR2 SVGEGT. The CDR3 spans 12 residues. The CDR3 DNA reads TGTGCCAGTTCCCACGGCACCGGGGAGCTGTTTTTT. Translation: CASSHGTGELFF.

J is TRBJ1-1 and V is TRBV7-2; maybe TRBD1 (5 bases). The CDR3 totals 14 residues. V gave up 5 bases and J gave up 10 bases, with 20 bases separating them. In germline, CDR1 is SGHTA, CDR2 FQGNSA. CDR3 in DNA: TGTGCCAGCAGCGGGAGGAGGTTAGACAGAGGAGCTTTCTTT. Translated: CASSGRRLDRGAFF.

This clonotype was found a few times. The chain combines TRBV28 with TRBJ1-5; 7 bases align to TRBD1. CDR1 MDHEN and CDR2 SYDVKM come from the germline V gene. The CDR3 consists of 14 residues. The ends lost 9 bases at V and 0 bases at J; junction bases unmatched: 5. The DNA for the CDR3 is TGTGCCAGTGAACAGGGGCATAGCAATCAGCCCCAGCATTTT. Amino acid sequence: CASEQGHSNQPQHF.

In its sample, this clonotype was seen many times. The V and J genes are TRBV12-3 or TRBV12-4 and TRBJ2-2, with D perhaps being TRBD1 or TRBD2 (5 bases each). V dropped 6 bases and J dropped 6 bases, with 17 bases sitting between them. The CDR3 totals 15 residues. The CDR3 spells CASRPRDHDPGELFF. The CDR3 nucleotides read TGTGCCAGCAGACCTCGGGACCACGACCCCGGGGAGCTGTTTTTT.

The chain joins TRBV7-6 to TRBJ2-3; a possible D gene is TRBD2 (6 bases). The CDR3 contains 16 residues. Germline V CDR1 and CDR2: SGHVS, FNYEAQ. Between the trimmed V and J ends, which lost 5 bases and 1 base, there was a span of 16 bases. This CDR3 reads CASSPGTLPGTDTQYF. The CDR3 DNA reads as TGTGCCAGCAGCCCCGGGACTCTCCCGGGCACAGATACGCAGTATTTT.

This CDR3 is CASSPPAGAVGEQFF. Written as DNA, the CDR3 is TGTGCCAGCTCACCACCTGCAGGGGCGGTAGGTGAGCAGTTCTTC. This rearrangement joins TRBV18 to TRBJ2-1, with D maybe TRBD1 (6 bases). This CDR3 is built from 15 residues. Germline-derived CDR1 and CDR2 are KGHSH and LQKENI. V lost 0 bases to trimming and J lost 9 bases, with 15 bases between them. The whole variable domain, remainder taken from reference TRBV18 and TRBJ2-1, is NAGVMQNPRHLVRRRGQEARLRCSPMKGHSHVYWYRQLPEEGLKFMVYLQKENIIDESGMPKERFSAEFPKEGPSILRIQQVVRGDSAAYFCASSPPAGAVGEQFFGPGTRLTVL.

The V and J genes are TRBV29-1 and TRBJ2-7; 7 nucleotides agree with TRBD1. CDR1 and CDR2 (germline): SQVTM, ANQGSEA. The junction had 3 bases not matched to a gene; V was cut back by 7 bases and J by 0 bases. The CDR3 runs 12 residues. The CDR3 DNA reads as TGCAGCGGGTGGGACAGCTCCTACGAGCAGTACTTC. It encodes CSGWDSSYEQYF.

The table lists this clonotype with a count of one. This sequence may be a read error, since a much larger clone differs from it by one base. The gene calls are TRBV6-5 and TRBJ1-1; D uncertain. Trimming left V 2 bases short and J 1 base short, with 5 bases between. CDR1 MNHEY and CDR2 SVGAGI come from the germline V gene. The CDR3 extends over 13 amino acids. The CDR3 protein is CASSYAGNTEAFF. In DNA, the CDR3 is TGTGCCAGCAGTTACGCGGGGAACACTGAAGCTTTCTTT.

V and J are TRBV11-3 and TRBJ2-2; possibly TRBD2 for D (7 bases). Germline CDR1 and CDR2: SGHNT and YENEEA. The CDR3 extends over 16 amino acids. Between the trimmed V and J ends, which lost 5 bases and 7 bases, there was a span of 20 bases. The CDR3 protein is CASSPGAGAYNGELFF. For the CDR3, the DNA is TGTGCCAGCAGCCCAGGGGCGGGAGCCTACAACGGGGAGCTGTTTTTT. Filled out from reference TRBV11-3 and TRBJ2-2, the complete variable domain reads EAGVVQSPRYKIIEKKQPVAFWCNPISGHNTLYWYLQNLGQGPELLIRYENEEAVDDSQLPKDRFSAERLKGVDSTLKIQPAELGDSAVYLCASSPGAGAYNGELFFGEGSRLTVL.

CDR3 sequence: CASSYPRFNEQFF. The CDR3 nucleotides read TGTGCCAGCAGCTACCCCCGGTTCAATGAGCAGTTCTTC. J is TRBJ2-1 and V is TRBV7-2; D gene unclear. Germline V lookup: CDR1 SGHTA, CDR2 FQGNSA. This CDR3 is built from 13 residues. Trimming left V 4 bases short and J 6 bases short, with 10 bases between.

This chain links TRBV4-1 with TRBJ1-2; D might be TRBD1 (5 bases). CDR3 size: 14 residues. The V gene lost 2 bases and the J gene lost 7 bases, with 14 bases spanning the gap. Germline values: CDR1 MGHRA, CDR2 YSYEKL. CDR3 in amino acids: CASSQWTQGFGYTF. The CDR3 DNA sequence: TGCGCCAGCAGCCAATGGACCCAGGGTTTTGGCTACACCTTC.

This clonotype turned up a few times. V usage is TRBV6-6 and J usage is TRBJ2-1; TRBD2 might be the D (6 bases). CDR1 and CDR2 from the germline V gene are MNHNY and SVGAGI (reference sequence). V lost 11 bases and J lost 7, with 12 bases in between. This CDR3 contains 11 residues. The CDR3 DNA reads as TGTGCCGTGCTTCGGGAGAATGAGCAGTTCTTC. Encoded protein: CAVLRENEQFF.

V is TRBV12-3 or TRBV12-4 and J is TRBJ2-7; D perhaps matches TRBD1 (6 bases). The length of the CDR3 is 13 residues. Trimming removed 5 bases at V and 0 bases at J, with 8 bases between. The CDR3 here is CASSLTGSYEQYF. The CDR3 region has the DNA TGTGCCAGCAGTCTGACAGGCTCCTACGAGCAGTACTTC.

The CDR3 sequence is CASSVGQGNQETQYF. Written as DNA, the CDR3 is TGTGCCAGCAGCGTTGGACAGGGAAATCAAGAGACCCAGTACTTC. This rearrangement joins TRBV28 to TRBJ2-5, with TRBD1 matching over 8 bases. The CDR3 spans 15 residues. The V and J ends lost 6 bases and 2 bases, in that order; junction bases with no gene match: 8. Germline V gene data show CDR1 as MDHEN and CDR2 as SYDVKM.

V is TRBV14 and J is TRBJ1-4; TRBD1 aligns across 7 bases. The CDR3 loop spans 15 amino acids. The V gene's germline CDR1 is SGHDN and CDR2 FVKESK. With 4 bases clipped from V and 8 bases from J, the junction kept 10 bases outside the gene matches. The CDR3, as DNA: TGTGCCAGCAGCCCCCCGACAGGGAGGAGGGAAAAACTGTTTTTT. Residues: CASSPPTGRREKLFF.

This clonotype was seen at least ten times. The chain is built from TRBV28 and TRBJ2-2, with 9 nucleotides matching TRBD1. The CDR3 runs 15 residues. Germline V gene data show CDR1 as MDHEN and CDR2 as SYDVKM. Germline trimming cut 3 bases from V and 4 bases from J; bases unmatched to any gene: 3. CDR3 nucleotide sequence: TGTGCCAGCAGTTTCCGGACAGGGGCCACCGGGGAGCTGTTTTTT. Translating gives CASSFRTGATGELFF.